This TCR beta chain stems from a study of OX40 agonist ivuxolimab in advanced cancers. Study information: The patients' treatment was ivuxolimab, an agonistic anti-OX40 (CD134) antibody. Participants averaged approximately 65 years of age (range about 23 to 80) and were roughly 80% male. Study-wide findings and caveats: Clonal expansion from baseline to week 6 occurred in both CD4+ and CD8+ T cells. There were, on average, more expanded clones in CD8+ T cells than in CD4+.

In regard to this clone: The antigen is unknown.

Using immunoSEQ multiplex PCR, the repertoire was profiled, and TCRdb retains in-frame clones only, with some absent. The sample has approximately 24,000 clones; approximately 85% are singletons. This clonotype was sampled from an adult with an advanced solid tumor such as melanoma, head and neck, liver or kidney cancer. The sample consisted of CD4+ or CD8+ T cells sorted from blood, taken in a trial of the OX40 agonist ivuxolimab.

DNA of the CDR3: TGTGCCAGCAGCCTCAGGGATGCATCCTACAATGAGCAGTTCTTC. Translated: CASSLRDASYNEQFF. This chain connects TRBV7-7 to TRBJ2-1, with D possibly matching TRBD1 (5 bases). Germline V gives CDR1 SSHAT, CDR2 FNYEAQ (reference sequence). Trimming stripped 5 bases from V and 1 base from J, with 12 bases between. There are 15 residues in the CDR3.